Each of the 30 T cell receptor beta chains below was sequenced from the same sample in a study of OX40 agonist ivuxolimab in advanced cancers. Here immunoSEQ multiplex PCR was the method, and the copy in TCRdb shows in-frame clones only, minus some. The repertoire includes 50,000 to 75,000 clones, 82% of them detected once, and over 1.3% sits in the top ten. The sequenced sample was CD4+ or CD8+ T cells sorted from blood, obtained in a trial of the OX40 agonist ivuxolimab. All receptors come from an adult with an advanced solid tumor such as melanoma, head and neck, liver or kidney cancer.

The chain links TRBV18 to TRBJ2-4; D not resolved. Germline V CDR1 and CDR2: KGHSH, LQKENI. CDR3 length: 19 residues. Trimming pared 0 bases from V and 0 bases from J, leaving 18 bases between. The CDR3 DNA sequence: TGTGCCAGCTCACCACCTCGAAATGGGGAATTACTAGCCAAAAACATTCAGTACTTC. This sequence encodes CASSPPRNGELLAKNIQYF.

The V and J genes are TRBV5-1 and TRBJ2-7; the D gene is possibly TRBD2 (6 bases). Germline V lookup: CDR1 SGHRS, CDR2 YFSETQ. Trimming removed 4 bases at V and 0 bases at J, with 17 bases between. The CDR3 extends over 16 amino acids. CDR3 sequence: CASSHARDWSSYEQYF. In DNA, the CDR3 is TGCGCCAGCAGCCACGCGCGGGACTGGAGCTCCTACGAGCAGTACTTC.

This clone was observed once. The chain links TRBV6-1 to TRBJ1-2; 8 bases are shared with TRBD1. J lost 4 bases, V lost 2 bases, and 3 bases had no gene match. This CDR3 region has 14 residues. CDR1 is MNHNS, CDR2 SASEGT, per germline. Written as DNA, the CDR3 is TGTGCCAGCAGTGAAATCGGACAGGGCTATGGCTACACCTTC. Protein: CASSEIGQGYGYTF.

The rearrangement joins TRBV12-5 to TRBJ1-2; 8 bases align to TRBD1. Germline V gives CDR1 LGHNT, CDR2 FRNRAP. The junction had 14 bases not matched to a gene; V was cut back by 2 bases and J by 6 bases. The CDR3 runs 17 residues. The CDR3 DNA is TGTGCTAGTGGTTTGTTCTCGTCTGACAGGGGAGATAATGGCTACACCTTC. It encodes CASGLFSSDRGDNGYTF.

The chain has TRBV9 and TRBJ1-1, with D tentatively TRBD1 (5 bases). V was clipped by 0 bases and J by 3 bases, with 12 bases between them. In germline, CDR1 is SGDLS, CDR2 YYNGEE. The CDR3 consists of 15 residues. CDR3 in DNA: TGTGCCAGCAGCGTAGGTGGGGACGGGGACACTGAAGCTTTCTTT. The encoded protein is CASSVGGDGDTEAFF.

This clone was detected a few times. The V and J genes are TRBV5-6 and TRBJ1-5; the match to TRBD1 covers 7 bases. Germline V gene lookup returns CDR1 SGHDT and CDR2 YYEEEE. The CDR3 consists of 14 residues. The V segment lost 4 bases and the J segment 4 bases; nucleotides outside the gene matches: 5. CDR3 protein: CASSPTGENQPQHF. CDR3 bases: TGTGCCAGCAGCCCTACAGGGGAAAATCAGCCCCAGCATTTT.

The chain is built from TRBV30 and TRBJ2-3; D is ambiguous. V was trimmed by 4 bases and J by 6 bases, leaving 11 bases between them. The CDR3 runs 12 residues. Germline CDR1 and CDR2: GTSNPN and SVGIG (reference sequence). CDR3 sequence: CAWTHGPDTQYF. In nucleotides, the CDR3 is TGTGCCTGGACGCACGGGCCCGATACGCAGTATTTT.

The J gene is TRBJ1-4, the V gene TRBV4-1, with D maybe TRBD1 (5 bases). Trimming removed 1 base at V and 8 bases at J, with 8 bases between. Germline CDR1 reads MGHRA; CDR2 reads YSYEKL. This CDR3 contains 13 residues. The CDR3: CASSQGTREKLFF. CDR3 nucleotides: TGCGCCAGCAGCCAAGGGACACGGGAAAAACTGTTTTTT.

The rearrangement links TRBV5-1 to TRBJ2-6; the D gene is possibly TRBD1 (5 bases). Deletions cut 1 base from V and 0 bases from J, with 11 bases between. In germline, CDR1 is SGHRS, CDR2 YFSETQ. The CDR3 consists of 17 residues. CDR3 sequence (DNA): TGCGCCAGCAGCTTGAGGACACCCAGCTCTGGGGCCAACGTCCTGACTTTC. It is translated as CASSLRTPSSGANVLTF.

This clone was detected only once. The chain recombines TRBV25-1 with TRBJ1-2; D possibly corresponds to TRBD1 (5 bases). V lost 1 base and J 4 bases, leaving 13 bases between the germline ends. Germline CDR1 reads MGHDK; CDR2 reads SYGVNS. The CDR3 sequence is 15 residues long. The CDR3 loop reads CASSELGETIYGYTF. The CDR3 DNA reads TGTGCCAGCAGTGAATTGGGGGAGACTATCTATGGCTACACCTTC.

The V gene is TRBV30, the J gene TRBJ2-7; maybe TRBD1 (5 bases). CDR1 GTSNPN and CDR2 SVGIG come from the germline V gene (reference sequence). Trimming took 4 bases from V and 1 from J, leaving 14 bases between them. This CDR3 contains 14 residues. The CDR3 loop reads CAWNRAGKSYEQYF. In DNA form, the CDR3 reads TGTGCCTGGAATCGGGCAGGGAAGTCCTACGAGCAGTACTTC.

This rearrangement joins TRBV6-5 to TRBJ1-3, with a weak D call TRBD1 (5 bases). The ends were cut back, 6 bases at V and 0 bases at J, with 12 bases in the middle. CDR3 size: 15 residues. Germline V gives CDR1 MNHEY, CDR2 SVGAGI. In nucleotides, the CDR3 is TGTGCCAGCAGCCGGGGACCGAGCTCTGGAAACACCATATATTTT. This gives the protein CASSRGPSSGNTIYF.

This chain links TRBV7-6 with TRBJ2-3; D might be TRBD1 or TRBD2, each matching 5 bases. V lost 1 base, J lost 2 bases, and 19 bases lay in between. CDR1 is SGHVS and CDR2 is FNYEAQ in the germline V gene. CDR3 length: 18 amino acids. CDR3 bases: TGTGCCAGCAGCTTAGGGGGGTGGATCCGAGGGCCCACAGATACGCAGTATTTT. This encodes CASSLGGWIRGPTDTQYF.

The V and J genes are TRBV25-1 and TRBJ2-1; D is uncertain. The CDR3 is 14 residues long. Germline loops: CDR1 MGHDK, CDR2 SYGVNS. V was clipped by 1 base and J by 5 bases, with 9 bases between them. CDR3 loop: CASSEWKNHNEQFF. The DNA of the CDR3 is TGTGCCAGCAGTGAATGGAAGAACCACAATGAGCAGTTCTTC.

The V gene is TRBV19, the J gene TRBJ2-5, with 8 bases aligning to TRBD1. The CDR3 sequence is 15 residues long. CDR1 and CDR2 from the germline V gene are LNHDA and SQIVND (reference sequence). J gave up 2 bases and V 3 bases, and 5 bases lay outside the gene matches. The CDR3 region has the DNA TGTGCCAGTAGTATTGCAGGGGGCGGGCAAGAGACCCAGTACTTC. Its protein product is CASSIAGGGQETQYF.

This clone was found a few times. At the DNA level, this CDR3 is encoded by other sequences in the same sample as well. Written as DNA, the CDR3 is TGTGCCAGCAGTTACACTAGGACAGGGGGTAGCTATGGCTACACCTTC. This codes for CASSYTRTGGSYGYTF. The chain links TRBV6-5 to TRBJ1-2, with 10 nucleotides matching TRBD1. The germline V gene has CDR1 MNHEY and CDR2 SVGAGI. With 2 bases clipped from V and 4 bases from J, the junction kept 7 bases outside the gene matches. There are 16 residues in the CDR3.

The V gene is TRBV7-2, the J gene TRBJ2-1; possibly TRBD2 for D (6 bases). Germline V gene data show CDR1 as SGHTA and CDR2 as FQGNSA. This CDR3 spans 16 amino acids. The V and J ends lost 6 bases and 2 bases respectively, with 17 bases between them. In DNA form, the CDR3 reads TGTGCCAGCAGGAGAAAAGCGGGCGACACCTACAATGAGCAGTTCTTC. The encoded protein is CASRRKAGDTYNEQFF.

V usage is TRBV7-2 and J usage is TRBJ2-5; D unresolved. The germline V and J ends were trimmed by 3 bases and 4 bases, with 12 bases remaining between them. In germline, CDR1 is SGHTA, CDR2 FQGNSA. The CDR3 has 14 amino acids. The CDR3 bases are TGTGCCAGCAGCTTGGGCTCTTCAATAGAGACCCAGTACTTC. It yields the protein CASSLGSSIETQYF.

The chain has TRBV11-3 and TRBJ2-3; tentative D call: TRBD2 (6 bases). This CDR3 has 14 residues. V dropped 2 bases and J dropped 7 bases, with 13 bases sitting between them. Germline V CDR1 and CDR2: SGHNT, YENEEA. CDR3 nucleotide sequence: TGTGCCAGCAGCTTAAACCCAGGAGGGTATACGCAGTATTTT. It codes for CASSLNPGGYTQYF.

On this clone: A junction boundary mismatches the germline segment, possibly from a read error. The chain uses TRBV2 and TRBJ2-1; D perhaps matches TRBD1 (7 bases). CDR3 size: 13 residues. Germline CDR1 and CDR2: SNHLY and FYNNEI. CDR3 loop: CVSSEIQGGEQFF. Here the CDR3 DNA reads TGTGTCAGCAGTGAAATTCAGGGGGGTGAGCAGTTCTTC.

This clone was recorded once. The chain has TRBV6-1 and TRBJ2-3; D gene unclear. The germline V gene has CDR1 MNHNS and CDR2 SASEGT. CDR3 length equals 14 residues. V lost 5 bases, J lost 1 base, and 10 bases lay in between. The CDR3 coding sequence is TGTGCCAGCAGTCTCACGGCGGGCACAGATACGCAGTATTTT. The encoded protein is CASSLTAGTDTQYF.

The genes are TRBV11-2 and TRBJ2-2, with 8 bases lining up with TRBD1. The V and J ends lost 5 bases and 6 bases, in that order; junction bases with no gene match: 8. CDR1 and CDR2 from the germline V gene are SGHAT and FQNNGV. This CDR3 contains 15 residues. CDR3 protein: CASSPRTGRAGELFF. The CDR3 nucleotides are TGTGCCAGCAGCCCACGGACAGGGCGCGCCGGGGAGCTGTTTTTT.

This rearrangement joins TRBV28 to TRBJ2-7; TRBD2 might be the D (6 bases). Trimming shortened V by 2 bases and J by 6 bases, and 14 bases separated the two germline ends. Germline values: CDR1 MDHEN, CDR2 SYDVKM. This CDR3 has 14 residues. CDR3 amino acids: CASSLVRRGGEQYF. CDR3 nucleotides: TGTGCCAGCAGTTTAGTTAGGCGGGGAGGCGAGCAGTACTTC.

The genes are TRBV2 and TRBJ1-5; a possible D gene is TRBD1 (5 bases). The germline V gene has CDR1 SNHLY and CDR2 FYNNEI. The CDR3 runs to 12 residues. V gave up 5 bases and J gave up 7 bases, with 9 bases separating them. The CDR3 nucleotides are TGTGCCAGCAGTTCTCAGGGCCAGCCCCAGCATTTT. It specifies CASSSQGQPQHF.

This chain joins TRBV5-4 and TRBJ2-2; 7 nucleotides agree with TRBD1. The CDR3 is made up of 16 amino acids. V trimming: 0 bases; J trimming: 0 bases; junction bases outside the gene matches: 2. The germline CDR1 and CDR2 sequences are SGHNT and YYREEE (reference sequence). Here the CDR3 reads CASSLDGTANTGELFF. The CDR3 nucleotides read TGTGCCAGCAGCTTGGACGGGACAGCGAACACCGGGGAGCTGTTTTTT.

The chain combines TRBV11-3 with TRBJ2-2, with TRBD1 as a possible D gene (5 bases). Germline CDR1 reads SGHNT; CDR2 reads YENEEA. The CDR3 spans 14 residues. V was pared by 4 bases and J by 9 bases, with 15 bases between. This chain's CDR3 is CASSWAQGMRELFF. In DNA, the CDR3 is TGTGCCAGCAGCTGGGCCCAGGGAATGAGGGAGCTGTTTTTT.

The V and J genes are TRBV10-3 and TRBJ1-2; no definite D call. Germline-derived CDR1 and CDR2 are ENHRY and SYGVKD. V was clipped by 4 bases and J by 8 bases, with 17 bases between them. The CDR3 has 14 amino acids. Here the CDR3 reads CAISASSERSGYTF. CDR3 DNA: TGTGCCATCAGTGCATCTTCAGAGAGGAGCGGCTACACCTTC.

The V gene is TRBV7-2, the J gene TRBJ2-5, with a weak D call TRBD2 (7 bases). The CDR3 sequence is 14 residues long. V lost 3 bases to trimming and J lost 4 bases, with 12 bases between them. CDR1 and CDR2 (germline): SGHTA, FQGNSA. The CDR3 region is CASSFGGRTETQYF. CDR3 nucleotides: TGTGCCAGCAGCTTCGGGGGGCGCACAGAGACCCAGTACTTC.

This chain links TRBV5-4 with TRBJ1-1, with a tentative D call TRBD1 (6 bases). The CDR3 runs to 13 residues. Trimming removed 0 bases at V and 11 bases at J, with 14 bases between. The germline V gene has CDR1 SGHNT and CDR2 YYREEE (reference sequence). The CDR3 DNA follows: TGTGCCAGCAGCTTGGAGGGGGGACTGTTGGCTTTCTTT. Its translation: CASSLEGGLLAFF.

The chain recombines TRBV19 with TRBJ1-5; D possibly corresponds to TRBD1 (6 bases). The CDR3 covers 15 residues. The germline V gene has CDR1 LNHDA and CDR2 SQIVND (reference sequence). Trimming removed 11 bases at V and 0 bases at J, with 17 bases between. DNA of the CDR3: TGTGCCGGCAAGGACAGTCTTAATAGCAATCAGCCCCAGCATTTT. Protein sequence: CAGKDSLNSNQPQHF. The whole variable domain, filled in from reference TRBV19 and TRBJ1-5, reads DGGITQSPKYLFRKEGQNVTLSCEQNLNHDAMYWYRQDPGQGLRLIYYSQIVNDFQKGDIAEGYSVSREKKESFPLTVTSAQKNPTAFYLCAGKDSLNSNQPQHFGDGTRLSIL.